This T cell receptor (beta chain) came from a study of T cells in localized non-small cell lung cancer. The method was immunoSEQ multiplex PCR; TCRdb's version includes in-frame clones alone and lacks a portion of them. The sample has around 8,600 clones, around 87% seen once. Study-wide findings and caveats: Longer overall survival accompanied higher blood T cell density. Tumor trailed uninvolved adjacent lung in T cell clonality, which peaked there.

The CDR3 is made up of 15 amino acids. Germline CDR1 MNHEY, CDR2 SVGAGI. The junction had 3 bases not matched to a gene; V was cut back by 6 bases and J by 0 bases. Regarding this clone: The antigen is undetermined.

The input for sequencing was peripheral blood, taken before any cancer treatment. The TCR comes from a male donor aged 60 or older with stage III lung adenocarcinoma. This chain joins TRBV6-5 and TRBJ2-3; 10 bases line up with TRBD1. In DNA form, the CDR3 reads TGTGCCAGCAGCAGGACAGGGGGTAGCACAGATACGCAGTATTTT. Protein product: CASSRTGGSTDTQYF.